Listed here is a single T cell receptor beta chain. Measured with immunoSEQ multiplex PCR; TCRdb has only the in-frame clones, and not every one. The sample lists 9,000 to 13,000 clones, 75% to 90% occurring once. The record originates from a study of T cell clonotyping in hematopoietic cell transplantation. Deletions cut 3 bases from V and 1 base from J, with 7 bases between. CDR3 length equals 13 residues. CDR1 is LNHDA, CDR2 SQIVND, per germline (reference sequence). This sequence originates from a female patient aged 60 to 70 who had an allogeneic stem cell transplant from an unrelated donor, so the T cells may come from the graft donor. Some clones in this sample may be carry-over from other donors' samples. Sequencing was performed on PBMCs, taken 100 days after allogeneic stem cell transplant. V usage is TRBV19 and J usage is TRBJ2-7; D uncertain. For the CDR3, the DNA is TGTGCCAGTAGTATCGACTCTTCCTACGAGCAGTACTTC. Its protein is CASSIDSSYEQYF.